This T cell receptor beta chain is from a study of chemoradiotherapy in HPV16-positive cancers. This table comes from immunoSEQ multiplex PCR, and its TCRdb copy is limited to in-frame clones, with some not included. The repertoire has under 85,000 clones, about nine tenths of them found once; the top ten carry around 3.8%. Germline loops: CDR1 MGHRA, CDR2 YSYEKL. This CDR3 is 14 amino acids long. V lost 4 bases, J lost 5 bases, and 14 bases lay in between. This chain links TRBV4-1 with TRBJ2-5, with a tentative D call TRBD1 (6 bases). Specimen: blood, collected from a patient who underwent chemoradiotherapy. The sequence came from a human donor with HPV-associated anogenital cancer. CDR3 DNA: TGCGCCAGCAGCCCAGGGGAGTTGACGGAGACCCAGTACTTC. It encodes CASSPGELTETQYF.